This entry is about one TCR beta chain. The assay was immunoSEQ multiplex PCR, and TCRdb's table has in-frame clones only and misses some. The sample has around 130,000 clones; around 89% are singletons. This entry belongs to a study of blood T cell repertoires in COVID-19. Overall study: Material from acute and convalescent COVID-19 was sourced from the United States, Italy and Spain. T cells, B-cell-depleted T cells, or PBMCs supplied cDNA or gDNA.

This CDR3 is built from 15 residues. V lost 9 bases and J lost 5, with 20 bases in between. Germline CDR1 is MDHEN and CDR2 is SYDVKM. Sequencing was performed on peripheral blood. J is TRBJ2-1 and V is TRBV28, with D perhaps matching TRBD2 (6 bases). This sequence originates from a middle-aged man with active or convalescent COVID-19. The CDR3 sequence is CASIERANGHNEQFF. The CDR3 region has the DNA TGTGCCAGTATCGAGCGGGCAAACGGTCACAATGAGCAGTTCTTC.